A selection of T cell receptor beta chains follows, all from one sample in a study of cytomegalovirus exposure and HLA in healthy donors. Using immunoSEQ multiplex PCR, the repertoire was profiled, and TCRdb retains in-frame clones only, with some absent. This repertoire shows some 130,000 clones, 79% found once; its top ten account for 6.5%. What was sequenced was PBMCs. The receptors originated from a man aged 35 to 55 in good health and CMV-seropositive. Each CDR3 is given with its conserved first and last residue. Fields, in order: CDR3 protein, CDR3 DNA, D gene, J gene, clone size, V gene. D genes are given only for firm matches. Size is omitted from some rows. Given values are once, few, many or a class for expanded clones.

CAIKASGTNTGELFF,TGTGCCATCAAGGCTAGCGGGACTAACACCGGGGAGCTGTTTTTT,TRBD2,TRBJ2-2,NA,TRBV10-3
CASSFPTGTGNNEQFF,TGTGCCAGCAGTTTCCCTACCGGGACAGGGAACAATGAGCAGTTCTTC,TRBD1,TRBJ2-1,NA,TRBV27
CASSHPGQGRPSPLHF,TGTGCCAGCAGTCACCCGGGACAGGGAAGGCCTTCACCCCTCCACTTT,TRBD1,TRBJ1-6,NA,TRBV28
CASSLSGANTEAFF,TGTGCCAGCAGCTTAAGCGGCGCTAACACTGAAGCTTTCTTT,NA,TRBJ1-1,NA,TRBV7-9
CASSLYNSPLHF,TGTGCCAGCAGTCTCTATAATTCACCCCTCCACTTT,NA,TRBJ1-6,NA,TRBV6-5
CASNPGQDYEQYF,TGCGCCAGCAACCCGGGACAGGACTACGAGCAGTACTTC,TRBD1,TRBJ2-7,NA,TRBV5-1
CASGLARGGDTQYF,TGTGCTAGTGGTTTGGCCCGGGGAGGAGATACGCAGTATTTT,NA,TRBJ2-3,NA,TRBV12-5
CSSSYPGTSGYEQYF,TGTTCCAGCAGCTACCCCGGGACTAGCGGGTACGAGCAGTACTTC,TRBD2,TRBJ2-7,NA,TRBV7-9
CASSLDRQLTAYEQYF,TGTGCCAGCAGCTTAGATAGACAGCTTACAGCCTACGAGCAGTACTTC,NA,TRBJ2-7,NA,TRBV11-2
CASGNTGISGELFF,TGTGCCAGCGGAAATACAGGGATTTCCGGGGAGCTGTTTTTT,NA,TRBJ2-2,NA,TRBV6-1
CASSTSSGSSYEQYF,TGTGCCAGCAGTACTTCTAGCGGGAGCTCCTACGAGCAGTACTTC,TRBD2,TRBJ2-7,NA,TRBV6-5
CASSERLAGNYGYTF,TGTGCCAGCAGTGAAAGGTTGGCGGGTAACTATGGCTACACCTTC,NA,TRBJ1-2,NA,TRBV6-1
CASRGLAGGVDEQFF,TGTGCCAGCAGGGGACTAGCGGGAGGTGTAGATGAGCAGTTCTTC,TRBD2,TRBJ2-1,NA,TRBV27
CASSFDRGVRAEAFF,TGTGCCAGCAGCTTCGACAGGGGAGTTCGGGCTGAAGCTTTCTTT,TRBD1,TRBJ1-1,NA,TRBV11-2
CSVETGGAYEQYF,TGCAGCGTTGAAACGGGGGGAGCCTACGAGCAGTACTTC,TRBD2,TRBJ2-7,NA,TRBV29-1
CASSPWTGGGEKLFF,TGTGCCAGCAGCCCCTGGACAGGGGGAGGAGAAAAACTGTTTTTT,TRBD1,TRBJ1-4,NA,TRBV7-8
CASSLVGGRAGELFF,TGTGCCAGCAGCTTGGTTGGGGGGAGGGCCGGGGAGCTGTTTTTT,TRBD2,TRBJ2-2,NA,TRBV5-4
CASRRGQGGQPQHF,TGTGCCAGCAGGAGGGGACAGGGAGGTCAGCCCCAGCATTTT,TRBD1,TRBJ1-5,NA,TRBV6-1
CASSEGGGQPQHF,TGTGCCAGCAGTGAGGGCGGGGGGCAGCCCCAGCATTTT,NA,TRBJ1-5,NA,TRBV2
CAWSRQGGQPQHF,TGTGCCTGGAGTAGGCAGGGAGGCCAGCCCCAGCATTTT,NA,TRBJ1-5,once,TRBV30
CASRPALAGTYEQYF,TGTGCCAGCAGACCGGCGCTAGCTGGAACCTACGAGCAGTACTTC,NA,TRBJ2-7,NA,TRBV28
CASSSRLHTYQETQYF,TGTGCCAGCAGCTCAAGACTCCATACGTACCAAGAGACCCAGTACTTC,NA,TRBJ2-5,once,TRBV11-2
CASSLGDYGYTF,TGTGCCAGCAGCTTAGGAGACTATGGCTACACCTTC,NA,TRBJ1-2,NA,TRBV7-8
CSGTGTAYNEQFF,TGCAGCGGGACCGGGACTGCCTACAATGAGCAGTTCTTC,NA,TRBJ2-1,NA,TRBV29-1
CASSAFLESSYNEQFF,TGTGCCAGCAGCGCCTTCCTCGAGAGCTCCTACAATGAGCAGTTCTTC,NA,TRBJ2-1,NA,TRBV9
CASSSWEGTTWF,TGTGCCAGCAGCTCCTGGGAGGGAACGACCTGGTTT,NA,TRBJ1-1,once,TRBV5-4
CASSLQPGVSYEQYF,TGCGCCAGCAGCTTGCAACCCGGAGTGTCCTACGAGCAGTACTTC,NA,TRBJ2-7,few,TRBV5-1
CASSLGTGADTQYF,TGTGCCAGCTCACTTGGGACAGGGGCAGATACGCAGTATTTT,TRBD1,TRBJ2-3,once,TRBV18
CASSQVGGGLAGDVYNEQFF,TGTGCCAGCAGCCAAGTCGGAGGGGGACTAGCGGGAGATGTTTACAATGAGCAGTTCTTC,TRBD2,TRBJ2-1,few,TRBV4-2
CASSLVLVNNEQFF,TGTGCCAGCAGCTTAGTACTAGTTAACAATGAGCAGTTCTTC,NA,TRBJ2-1,NA,TRBV11-2
CASSLLPGQGGTGELFF,TGTGCCAGCAGCCTTCTCCCGGGACAGGGGGGCACCGGGGAGCTGTTTTTT,TRBD1,TRBJ2-2,NA,TRBV4-2